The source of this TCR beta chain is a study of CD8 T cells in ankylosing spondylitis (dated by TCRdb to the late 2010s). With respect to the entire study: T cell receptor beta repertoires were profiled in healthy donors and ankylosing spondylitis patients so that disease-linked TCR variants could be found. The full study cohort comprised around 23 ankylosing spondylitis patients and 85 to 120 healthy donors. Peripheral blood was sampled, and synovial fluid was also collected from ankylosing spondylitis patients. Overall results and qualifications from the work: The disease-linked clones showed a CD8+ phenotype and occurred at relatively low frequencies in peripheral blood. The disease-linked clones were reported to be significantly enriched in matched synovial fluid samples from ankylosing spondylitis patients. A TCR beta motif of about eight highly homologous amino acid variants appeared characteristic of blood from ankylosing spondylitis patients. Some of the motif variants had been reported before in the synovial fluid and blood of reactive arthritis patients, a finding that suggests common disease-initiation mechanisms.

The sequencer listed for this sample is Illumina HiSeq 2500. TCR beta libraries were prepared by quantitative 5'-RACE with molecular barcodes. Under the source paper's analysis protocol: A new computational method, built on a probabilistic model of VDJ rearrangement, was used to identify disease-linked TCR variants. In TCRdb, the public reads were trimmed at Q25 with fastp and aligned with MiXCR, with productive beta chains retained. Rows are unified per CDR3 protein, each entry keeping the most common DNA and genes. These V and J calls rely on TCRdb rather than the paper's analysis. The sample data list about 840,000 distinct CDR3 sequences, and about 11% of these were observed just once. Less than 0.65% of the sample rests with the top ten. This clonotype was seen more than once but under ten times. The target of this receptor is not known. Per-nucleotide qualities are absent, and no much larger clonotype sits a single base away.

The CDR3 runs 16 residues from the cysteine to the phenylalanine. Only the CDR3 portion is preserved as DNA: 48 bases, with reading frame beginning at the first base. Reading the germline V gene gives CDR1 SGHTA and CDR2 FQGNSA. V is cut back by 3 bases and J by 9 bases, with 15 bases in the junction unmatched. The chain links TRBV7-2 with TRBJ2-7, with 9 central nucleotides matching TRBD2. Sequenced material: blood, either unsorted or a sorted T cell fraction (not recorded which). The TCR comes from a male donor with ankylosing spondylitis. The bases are TGTGCCAGCAGCTTCAATTTAGCGGGAGTGGGGACTGTGCAGTACTTC. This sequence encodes CASSFNLAGVGTVQYF.